Sequencing of this TCR beta chain was carried out in a study of control samples from healthy donors and cancer patients. This CDR3 has 16 residues. Per germline, CDR1 MNHEY and CDR2 SMNVEV (reference sequence). Trimming took 2 bases from V and 3 from J, leaving 14 bases between them. Here immunoSEQ multiplex PCR was the method, and the copy in TCRdb shows in-frame clones only, minus some. The table shows about 170,000 clones, with around 93% occurring only once. In its sample, this clone was seen once. The specimen was blood. The rearrangement joins TRBV27 to TRBJ1-5; D may be TRBD1 (6 bases). The sequence was obtained from a woman in her sixties or seventies in good health. CDR3 sequence: CASSLAAGAFNQPQHF. In DNA, the CDR3 is TGTGCCAGCAGTTTAGCGGCAGGGGCCTTCAATCAGCCCCAGCATTTT.